This T cell receptor (beta chain) comes out of a study of shared clonotypes between healthy human individuals. Findings and caveats of the study: Rarefaction showed that sequencing of sorted subsets was incomplete (despite large depth).

Concerning this clone: What it binds is unknown.

Germline values: CDR1 SGHNT, CDR2 YENEEA. V was clipped by 5 bases and J by 0 bases, with 14 bases between them. CDR3 length: 16 amino acids. Sequencing used immunoSEQ multiplex PCR; TCRdb keeps in-frame clones, though not all of them. The sample includes about 1.5 million clones, roughly 96% of them seen just once. Sequencing input: naive CD4+ T cells sorted from blood. Subset meaning: CD45RA+ positively selected. The TCR originated in a man aged 25-45 years in good health. The chain is built from TRBV11-3 and TRBJ2-1; TRBD1 might be the D (5 bases). Here the CDR3 DNA reads TGTGCCAGCAGCGCCAGACAGACCTTCTCCTACAATGAGCAGTTCTTC. Translating it yields CASSARQTFSYNEQFF. Supplemented by reference TRBV11-3 and TRBJ2-1, the full variable domain reads EAGVVQSPRYKIIEKKQPVAFWCNPISGHNTLYWYLQNLGQGPELLIRYENEEAVDDSQLPKDRFSAERLKGVDSTLKIQPAELGDSAVYLCASSARQTFSYNEQFFGPGTRLTVL.